This T cell receptor (beta chain) was profiled in a study of blood T cell repertoires in COVID-19. At the level of the study: COVID-19 samples, acute and convalescent, were from the United States, Italy and Spain. T cells, B-cell-depleted T cells, or PBMCs supplied cDNA or gDNA.

In germline, CDR1 is LNHDA, CDR2 SQIVND (reference sequence). Unmatched junction bases numbered 11, after V lost 5 bases and J lost 1 base. The CDR3 contains 19 residues. In the original analysis: Amplification with reference gene primers provided the estimates of nucleated cell counts. The data were produced by immunoSEQ multiplex PCR, yet TCRdb's version contains in-frame clones alone and is incomplete. That table supplies the V and J calls and clone size; D and trimming were determined from the DNA. The repertoire holds more than 150,000 clones, with roughly 85% as singletons. The TCR comes from a man in his sixties with acute or convalescent COVID-19. The V call is TRBV19, the J call TRBJ2-3, with 14 nucleotides matching TRBD2. Sequencing was done on a sample of peripheral blood. The CDR3 bases are TGTGCCAGTAGTGCAGGACTAGCGGGAGGCAGGGGAGGCACAGATACGCAGTATTTT. It encodes CASSAGLAGGRGGTDTQYF. The variable domain in full, completed from reference TRBV19 and TRBJ2-3, reads DGGITQSPKYLFRKEGQNVTLSCEQNLNHDAMYWYRQDPGQGLRLIYYSQIVNDFQKGDIAEGYSVSREKKESFPLTVTSAQKNPTAFYLCASSAGLAGGRGGTDTQYFGPGTRLTVL.